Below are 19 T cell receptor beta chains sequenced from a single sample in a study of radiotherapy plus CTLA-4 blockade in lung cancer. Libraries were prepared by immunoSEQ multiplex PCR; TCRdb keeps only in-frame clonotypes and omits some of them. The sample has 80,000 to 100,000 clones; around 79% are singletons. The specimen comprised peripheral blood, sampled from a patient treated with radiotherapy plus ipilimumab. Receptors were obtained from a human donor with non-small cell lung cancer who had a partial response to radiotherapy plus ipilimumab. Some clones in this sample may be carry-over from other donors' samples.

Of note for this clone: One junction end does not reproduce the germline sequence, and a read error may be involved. CDR3 region: CASSQGATELYGYTF. The DNA of the CDR3 is TGCGCCAGCAGCCAAGGGGCCACGGAACTCTATGGCTACACCTTC. The chain joins TRBV5-4 to TRBJ1-2, with TRBD1 as a possible D gene (5 bases). The CDR3 totals 15 residues. In germline, CDR1 is SGHNT, CDR2 YYREEE (reference sequence).

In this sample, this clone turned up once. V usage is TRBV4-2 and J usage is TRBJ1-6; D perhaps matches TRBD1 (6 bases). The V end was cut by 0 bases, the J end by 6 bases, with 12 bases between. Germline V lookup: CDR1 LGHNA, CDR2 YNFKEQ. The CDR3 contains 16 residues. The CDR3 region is CASSQDLARGNSPLHF. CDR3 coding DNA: TGTGCCAGCAGCCAAGATTTGGCCAGGGGTAATTCACCCCTCCACTTT.

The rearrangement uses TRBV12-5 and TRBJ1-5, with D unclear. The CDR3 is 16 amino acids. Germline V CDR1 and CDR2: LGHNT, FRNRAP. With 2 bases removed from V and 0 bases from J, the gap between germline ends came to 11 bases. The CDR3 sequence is CASGLSLLYSNQPQHF. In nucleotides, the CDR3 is TGTGCTAGTGGTTTGTCTCTACTGTATAGCAATCAGCCCCAGCATTTT.

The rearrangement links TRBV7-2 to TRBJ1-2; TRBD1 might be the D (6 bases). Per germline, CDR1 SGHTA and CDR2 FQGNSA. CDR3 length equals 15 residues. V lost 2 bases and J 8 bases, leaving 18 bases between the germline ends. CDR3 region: CASSLHPGQFGGYTF. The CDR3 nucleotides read TGTGCCAGCAGCTTACACCCTGGACAGTTCGGGGGCTACACCTTC.

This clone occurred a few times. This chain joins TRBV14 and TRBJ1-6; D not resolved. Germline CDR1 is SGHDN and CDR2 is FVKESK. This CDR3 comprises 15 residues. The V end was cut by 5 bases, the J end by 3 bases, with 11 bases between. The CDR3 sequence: CASSSRGSYNSPLHF. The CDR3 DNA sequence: TGTGCCAGCAGCTCTCGCGGAAGCTATAATTCACCCCTCCACTTT.

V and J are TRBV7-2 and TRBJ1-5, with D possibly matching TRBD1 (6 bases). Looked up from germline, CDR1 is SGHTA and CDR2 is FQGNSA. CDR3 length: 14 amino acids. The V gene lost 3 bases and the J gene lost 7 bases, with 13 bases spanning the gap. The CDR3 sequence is CASSLWGRDQPQHF. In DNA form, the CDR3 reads TGTGCCAGCAGCTTGTGGGGGCGCGACCAGCCCCAGCATTTT.

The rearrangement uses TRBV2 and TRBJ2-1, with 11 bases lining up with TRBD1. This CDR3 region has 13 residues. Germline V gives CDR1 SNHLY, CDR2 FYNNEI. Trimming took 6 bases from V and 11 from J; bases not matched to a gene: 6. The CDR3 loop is CASRGQGERKQFF. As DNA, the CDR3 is TGTGCCAGCAGGGGACAGGGGGAACGGAAGCAGTTCTTC.

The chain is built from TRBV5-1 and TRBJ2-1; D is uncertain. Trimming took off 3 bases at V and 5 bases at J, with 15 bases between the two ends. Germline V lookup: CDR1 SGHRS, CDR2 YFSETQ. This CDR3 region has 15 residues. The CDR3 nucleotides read TGCGCCAGCAGCTATGGAGCACCCCTGAACAATGAGCAGTTCTTC. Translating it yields CASSYGAPLNNEQFF.

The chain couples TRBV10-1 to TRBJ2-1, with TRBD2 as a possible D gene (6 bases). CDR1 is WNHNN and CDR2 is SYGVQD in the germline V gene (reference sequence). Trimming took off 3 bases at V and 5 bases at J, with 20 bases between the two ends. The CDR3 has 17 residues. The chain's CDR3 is CASSDFAGTPGNNEQFF. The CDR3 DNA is TGCGCCAGCAGTGATTTCGCGGGGACTCCAGGCAACAATGAGCAGTTCTTC.

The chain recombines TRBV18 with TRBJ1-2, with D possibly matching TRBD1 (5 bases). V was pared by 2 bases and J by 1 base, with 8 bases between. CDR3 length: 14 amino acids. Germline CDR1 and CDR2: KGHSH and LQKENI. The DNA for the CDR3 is TGTGCCAGCTCACCAGCAGGGTTTAACTATGGCTACACCTTC. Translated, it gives CASSPAGFNYGYTF.

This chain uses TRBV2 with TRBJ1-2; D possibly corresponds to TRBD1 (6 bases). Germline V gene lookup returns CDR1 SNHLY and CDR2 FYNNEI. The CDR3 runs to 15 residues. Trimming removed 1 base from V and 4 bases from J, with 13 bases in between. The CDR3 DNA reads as TGTGCCAGCAGTGAAGGTGGAGGGGGGGCCTATGGCTACACCTTC. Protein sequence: CASSEGGGGAYGYTF.

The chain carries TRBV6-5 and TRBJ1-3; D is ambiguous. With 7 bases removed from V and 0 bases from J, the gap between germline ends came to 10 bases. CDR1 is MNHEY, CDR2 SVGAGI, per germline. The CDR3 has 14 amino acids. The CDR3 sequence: CASKTRISGNTIYF. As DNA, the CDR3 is TGTGCCAGCAAAACACGAATCTCTGGAAACACCATATATTTT.

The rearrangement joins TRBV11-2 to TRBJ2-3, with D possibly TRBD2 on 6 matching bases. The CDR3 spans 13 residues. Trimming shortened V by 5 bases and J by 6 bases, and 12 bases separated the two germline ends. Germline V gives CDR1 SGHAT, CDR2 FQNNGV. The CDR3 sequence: CASSIGTFDTQYF. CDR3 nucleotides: TGTGCCAGCAGCATCGGGACTTTTGATACGCAGTATTTT.

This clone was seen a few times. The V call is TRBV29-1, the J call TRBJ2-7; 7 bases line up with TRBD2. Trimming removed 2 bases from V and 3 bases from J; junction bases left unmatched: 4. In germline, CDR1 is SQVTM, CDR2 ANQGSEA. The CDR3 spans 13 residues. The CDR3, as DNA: TGCAGCGTTGAATTTAGCGGGTTCTACGAGCAGTACTTC. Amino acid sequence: CSVEFSGFYEQYF.

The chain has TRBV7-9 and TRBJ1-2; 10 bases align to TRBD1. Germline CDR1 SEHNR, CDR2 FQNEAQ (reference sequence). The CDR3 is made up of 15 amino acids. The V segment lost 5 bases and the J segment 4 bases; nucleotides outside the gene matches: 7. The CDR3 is CASSDRDRGSYGYTF. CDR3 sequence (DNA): TGTGCCAGCAGCGACCGGGACAGGGGAAGCTATGGCTACACCTTC.

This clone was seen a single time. The CDR3 sequence is CASSWDSSSYEQYF. CDR3 sequence (DNA): TGTGCCAGCAGCTGGGACTCCAGCTCCTACGAGCAGTACTTC. The V gene is TRBV7-9, the J gene TRBJ2-7, with D tentatively TRBD2 (6 bases). The CDR3 contains 14 residues. Germline CDR1 and CDR2: SEHNR and FQNEAQ (reference sequence). Trimming took off 4 bases at V and 0 bases at J, with 10 bases between the two ends.

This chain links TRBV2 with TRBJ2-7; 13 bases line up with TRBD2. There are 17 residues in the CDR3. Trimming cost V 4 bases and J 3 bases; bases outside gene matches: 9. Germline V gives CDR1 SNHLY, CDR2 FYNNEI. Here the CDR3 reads CASSVGTSGVIFYEQYF. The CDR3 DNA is TGTGCCAGCAGTGTGGGGACTAGCGGGGTCATCTTCTACGAGCAGTACTTC.

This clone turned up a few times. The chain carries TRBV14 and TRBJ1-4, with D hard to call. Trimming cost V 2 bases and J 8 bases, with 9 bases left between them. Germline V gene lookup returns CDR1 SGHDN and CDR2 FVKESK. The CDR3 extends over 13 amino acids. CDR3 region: CASSQRTGEKLFF. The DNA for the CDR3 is TGTGCCAGCAGCCAACGGACGGGGGAAAAACTGTTTTTT.

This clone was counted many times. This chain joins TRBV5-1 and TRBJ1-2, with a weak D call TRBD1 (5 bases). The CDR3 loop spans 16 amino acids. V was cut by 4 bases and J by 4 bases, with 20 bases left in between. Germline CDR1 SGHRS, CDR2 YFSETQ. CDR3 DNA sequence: TGCGCCAGCAGCGGTGCCACAGGAGCTCTTGGCTATGGCTACACCTTC. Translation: CASSGATGALGYGYTF.